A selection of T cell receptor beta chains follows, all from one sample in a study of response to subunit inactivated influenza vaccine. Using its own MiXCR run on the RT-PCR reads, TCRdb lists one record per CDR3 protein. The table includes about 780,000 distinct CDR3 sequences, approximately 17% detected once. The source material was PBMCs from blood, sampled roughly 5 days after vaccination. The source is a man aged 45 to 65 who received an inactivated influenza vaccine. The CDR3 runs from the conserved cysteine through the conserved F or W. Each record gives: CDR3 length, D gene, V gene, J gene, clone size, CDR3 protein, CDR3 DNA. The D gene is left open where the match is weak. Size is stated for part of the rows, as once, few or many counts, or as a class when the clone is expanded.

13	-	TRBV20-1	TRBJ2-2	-	CSARVGHTGELFF	TGCAGTGCTAGAGTTGGGCATACCGGGGAGCTATTTTTT
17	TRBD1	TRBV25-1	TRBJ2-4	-	CASSEFGTASNKNIQYF	TGTGCCAGCAGTGAATTTGGGACAGCTAGCAATAAAAACATTCAGTACTTC
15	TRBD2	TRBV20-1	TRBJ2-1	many	CSAEGLHSSYNEQFF	TGCAGTGCTGAGGGACTACACAGCTCCTACAATGAGCAGTTCTTC
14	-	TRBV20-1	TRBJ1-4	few	CSARVQGRWEKLFF	TGCAGTGCTAGAGTCCAGGGTCGGTGGGAAAAACTGTTTTTT
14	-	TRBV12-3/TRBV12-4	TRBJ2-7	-	CASSLRVGPSEQYF	TGTGCCAGCAGTTTAAGGGTCGGGCCGAGCGAGCAGTACTTC
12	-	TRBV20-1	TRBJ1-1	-	CSARRQHTEAFF	TGCAGTGCTAGAAGACAGCACACTGAAGCTTTCTTT
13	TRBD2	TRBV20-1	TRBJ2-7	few	CSATGEREFEQYF	TGCAGTGCTACCGGGGAGCGGGAGTTCGAGCAGTACTTC
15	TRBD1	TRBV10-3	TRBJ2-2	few	CAISPGQGYTGELFF	TGTGCCATCAGCCCCGGACAGGGGTACACCGGGGAGCTGTTTTTT
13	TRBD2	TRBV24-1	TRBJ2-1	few	CATSGGGYNEQFF	TGTGCCACCAGTGGGGGGGGCTACAATGAGCAGTTCTTC
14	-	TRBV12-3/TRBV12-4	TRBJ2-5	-	CASILPPGAETQYF	TGTGCCAGCATCCTCCCACCCGGGGCAGAGACCCAGTACTTC
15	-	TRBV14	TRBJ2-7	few	CASSQESRGTYEQYF	TGTGCCAGCAGCCAAGAGTCCAGGGGCACCTACGAGCAGTACTTC
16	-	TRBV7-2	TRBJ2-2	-	CASSSRQGQNTGELFF	TGTGCCAGCAGCTCCCGCCAGGGGCAAAACACCGGGGAGCTGTTTTTT
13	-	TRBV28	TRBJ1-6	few	CASSFLGGSPLHF	TGTGCCAGCAGTTTTCTGGGAGGTTCACCCCTCCACTTT
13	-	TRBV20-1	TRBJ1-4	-	CSAFARGDEKLFF	TGCAGTGCTTTTGCACGGGGGGATGAAAAACTGTTTTTT
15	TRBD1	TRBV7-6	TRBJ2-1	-	CASSSGQGSLNEQFF	TGTGCCAGCAGCTCGGGACAGGGTAGCCTCAATGAGCAGTTCTTC
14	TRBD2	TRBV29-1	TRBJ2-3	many	CSTSGTSTLSTQYF	TGCAGCACCTCCGGGACTAGTACCCTTTCTACGCAGTATTTT
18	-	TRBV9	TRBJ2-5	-	CASSPPGTDSPYQETQYF	TGTGCCAGCAGCCCCCCCGGGACGGACAGCCCGTACCAAGAGACCCAGTACTTC
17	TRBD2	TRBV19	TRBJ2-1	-	CASRSSGGAGLIDEQFF	TGTGCCAGTAGGAGTAGCGGGGGGGCCGGTTTGATCGATGAGCAGTTCTTC